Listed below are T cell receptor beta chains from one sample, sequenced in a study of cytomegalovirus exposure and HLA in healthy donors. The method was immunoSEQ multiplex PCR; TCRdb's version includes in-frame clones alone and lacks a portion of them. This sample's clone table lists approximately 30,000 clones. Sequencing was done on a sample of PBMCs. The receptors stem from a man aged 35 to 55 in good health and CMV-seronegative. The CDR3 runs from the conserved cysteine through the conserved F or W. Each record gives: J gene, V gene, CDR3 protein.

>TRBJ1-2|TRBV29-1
CSVQVGSGYGYTF
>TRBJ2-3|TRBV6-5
CASKSGGTDTQYF
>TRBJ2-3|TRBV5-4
CASSFNPGGPADTQYF
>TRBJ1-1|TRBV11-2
CASSVHRDMNTEAFF
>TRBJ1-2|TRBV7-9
CASSLGVAGNYGYTF
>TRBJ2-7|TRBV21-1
CASTSGSCEQYF
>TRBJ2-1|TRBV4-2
CASSQDPTSGYNEQFF
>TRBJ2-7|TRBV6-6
CASSPGPRRSYEQYF
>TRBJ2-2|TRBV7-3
CASSSGTANTGELFF
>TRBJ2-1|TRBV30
CAWSSAGGPYNEQFF
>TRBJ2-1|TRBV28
CASSFGRGVINEQFF